The 17 T cell receptor beta chains given below trace back to one sample, sequenced in a study of T cell responses to AZD1222 COVID-19 vaccine. TCRdb keeps only in-frame clones here, not all; method: immunoSEQ multiplex PCR. The sample carries about 140,000 clones, about 88% recorded once. This material consisted of peripheral blood, taken 28 days after the second AZD1222 dose. The source of these receptors is an adult who received the AZD1222 COVID-19 vaccine.

The chain employs TRBV28 and TRBJ1-2, with 8 bases that match TRBD1. CDR3 length: 17 residues. Germline V gene lookup returns CDR1 MDHEN and CDR2 SYDVKM. J gave up 7 bases and V 4 bases, and 17 bases lay outside the gene matches. The CDR3 DNA sequence: TGTGCCAGCAGTTCGACGATAAATACCGGGACAGGAAGTGGCTACACCTTC. This encodes CASSSTINTGTGSGYTF.

This rearrangement joins TRBV4-1 to TRBJ1-4, with D possibly being TRBD1 (5 bases). Trimming took 4 bases from V and 8 from J, leaving 17 bases between them. Germline V gene data show CDR1 as MGHRA and CDR2 as YSYEKL. The CDR3 spans 15 residues. The chain's CDR3 is CASSPTGQGKEKLFF. The CDR3 region has the DNA TGCGCCAGCAGCCCGACTGGGCAGGGTAAGGAAAAACTGTTTTTT.

The CDR3 DNA sequence: TGTGCCAGTAGCCCCCTAGCGGGAGGGGATTATGAGCAGTTCTTC. This encodes CASSPLAGGDYEQFF. This chain joins TRBV19 and TRBJ2-1; 12 nucleotides align to TRBD2. Per germline, CDR1 LNHDA and CDR2 SQIVND (reference sequence). CDR3 length: 15 amino acids. V shed 6 bases and J 8 bases; nucleotides not matched to a gene: 8.

CDR3 bases: TGTGCCAGCAGCAACTCCCCGGGACAGGGAGGGACTGAAGCTTTCTTT. Protein: CASSNSPGQGGTEAFF. The J gene is TRBJ1-1, the V gene TRBV7-9, with TRBD1 matching 9 bases. CDR3 length: 16 residues. V was pared by 5 bases and J by 5 bases, with 12 bases of the junction left unmatched. From germline, CDR1 is SEHNR and CDR2 FQNEAQ (reference sequence).

The chain carries TRBV30 and TRBJ1-4, with D possibly TRBD1 on 6 matching bases. The V gene lost 2 bases and the J gene lost 5 bases, with 15 bases spanning the gap. This CDR3 has 15 amino acids. Germline values: CDR1 GTSNPN, CDR2 SVGIG (reference sequence). The CDR3, as DNA: TGTGCCTGGAGTCGGCCGGGGGGGGCGAATGAAAAACTGTTTTTT. It encodes CAWSRPGGANEKLFF.

The genes are TRBV19 and TRBJ2-2; D may be TRBD1 (6 bases). This CDR3 is 15 amino acids long. The germline V gene has CDR1 LNHDA and CDR2 SQIVND (reference sequence). Deletions cut 10 bases from V and 7 bases from J, with 22 bases between. Here the CDR3 reads CATSPSGARDGELFF. The DNA for the CDR3 is TGTGCCACTTCTCCGTCAGGGGCTCGTGACGGGGAGCTGTTTTTT. Variable domain in full (rest from reference TRBV19 and TRBJ2-2): DGGITQSPKYLFRKEGQNVTLSCEQNLNHDAMYWYRQDPGQGLRLIYYSQIVNDFQKGDIAEGYSVSREKKESFPLTVTSAQKNPTAFYLCATSPSGARDGELFFGEGSRLTVL.

The V and J genes are TRBV4-3 and TRBJ1-2, with 8 bases that match TRBD1. V was pared by 0 bases and J by 3 bases, with 3 bases of the junction left unmatched. The germline V gene has CDR1 LGHNA and CDR2 YSLEER. This CDR3 region has 15 residues. As DNA, the CDR3 is TGCGCCAGCAGCCAAGACTCACAGGGGGACTATGGCTACACCTTC. Translated, it gives CASSQDSQGDYGYTF.

This clone came up once. The rearrangement joins TRBV5-4 to TRBJ2-5; 9 bases agree with TRBD1. CDR1 is SGHNT, CDR2 YYREEE, per germline (reference sequence). J lost 3 bases, V lost 3 bases, and 6 bases had no gene match. The CDR3 extends over 15 amino acids. In DNA form, the CDR3 reads TGTGCCAGCAGCTGGGACAGGGACAGAAAAGAGACCCAGTACTTC. It yields the protein CASSWDRDRKETQYF.

This clone was found a few times. This chain uses TRBV6-2 or TRBV6-3 with TRBJ1-6; maybe TRBD1 (6 bases). The CDR3 has 15 amino acids. V was shortened by 6 bases and J by 10 bases, with 19 bases between the two germline ends. Germline V gene data show CDR1 as MNHEY and CDR2 as SVGEGT. CDR3 coding DNA: TGTGCCAGCAGCATCGTAGCGACAGGATGGTCACCCCTCCACTTT. It specifies CASSIVATGWSPLHF.

The rearrangement uses TRBV28 and TRBJ1-2, with no clear D. Germline values: CDR1 MDHEN, CDR2 SYDVKM. Trimming stripped 6 bases from V and 6 bases from J, with 11 bases between. This CDR3 has 12 residues. CDR3 residues: CASRGQLHGYTF. In nucleotides, the CDR3 is TGTGCCAGCAGAGGCCAGCTTCATGGCTACACCTTC.

The genes are TRBV19 and TRBJ1-4; TRBD1 might be the D (6 bases). The germline V and J ends were trimmed by 7 bases and 0 bases, with 9 bases remaining between them. Germline CDR1 and CDR2: LNHDA and SQIVND (reference sequence). This CDR3 is 14 amino acids long. CDR3 in DNA: TGTGCCAGTAAGGACAGAGCAACTAATGAAAAACTGTTTTTT. Protein: CASKDRATNEKLFF. The full variable domain, completed using reference TRBV19 and TRBJ1-4, is DGGITQSPKYLFRKEGQNVTLSCEQNLNHDAMYWYRQDPGQGLRLIYYSQIVNDFQKGDIAEGYSVSREKKESFPLTVTSAQKNPTAFYLCASKDRATNEKLFFGSGTQLSVL.

The J gene is TRBJ1-2, the V gene TRBV7-8; no firm D call. Between the trimmed V and J ends, which lost 1 base and 10 bases, there was a span of 13 bases. The CDR3 runs 13 residues. Germline loops: CDR1 SGHVS, CDR2 FQNEAQ. This CDR3 reads CASSLGGSDLYTF. Here the CDR3 DNA reads TGTGCCAGCAGCTTAGGAGGGTCAGACCTCTACACCTTC.

The chain uses TRBV2 and TRBJ1-1; 8 nucleotides agree with TRBD1. V shed 6 bases and J 1 base; nucleotides not matched to a gene: 10. The CDR3 spans 16 residues. Germline loops: CDR1 SNHLY, CDR2 FYNNEI. CDR3 nucleotides: TGTGCCAGCAGACCCGGACAGGGACGAGGGAACACTGAAGCTTTCTTT. This translates into CASRPGQGRGNTEAFF.

The chain is built from TRBV9 and TRBJ1-5; TRBD1 matches 10 bases. Trimming removed 3 bases from V and 10 bases from J; junction bases left unmatched: 7. Germline-derived CDR1 and CDR2 are SGDLS and YYNGEE. The CDR3 has 14 amino acids. This CDR3 is CASSAGQGVQPQHF. The DNA of the CDR3 is TGTGCCAGCAGCGCAGGACAGGGGGTTCAACCCCAGCATTTT.

The chain employs TRBV10-3 and TRBJ1-3, with D hard to call. The ends were cut back, 3 bases at V and 0 bases at J, with 6 bases in the middle. Germline loops: CDR1 ENHRY, CDR2 SYGVKD. CDR3 length equals 14 residues. CDR3 sequence: CAISDASSGNTIYF. In DNA form, the CDR3 reads TGTGCCATCAGTGATGCGAGCTCTGGAAACACCATATATTTT.

The genes are TRBV4-1 and TRBJ1-1, with D unclear. Per germline, CDR1 MGHRA and CDR2 YSYEKL. Trimming cost V 0 bases and J 7 bases, with 12 bases left between them. The CDR3 is 14 amino acids. CDR3 nucleotide sequence: TGCGCCAGCAGCCAAGAAGGACTCTGGGTTGAAGCTTTCTTT. It codes for CASSQEGLWVEAFF.

The chain carries TRBV28 and TRBJ2-1, with D possibly matching TRBD1 (6 bases). This CDR3 region has 15 residues. CDR1 and CDR2 (germline): MDHEN, SYDVKM. Deletions cut 3 bases from V and 3 bases from J, with 12 bases between. The CDR3 loop reads CASSLTAGVYNEQFF. CDR3 DNA sequence: TGTGCCAGCAGTTTGACGGCAGGGGTCTACAATGAGCAGTTCTTC.